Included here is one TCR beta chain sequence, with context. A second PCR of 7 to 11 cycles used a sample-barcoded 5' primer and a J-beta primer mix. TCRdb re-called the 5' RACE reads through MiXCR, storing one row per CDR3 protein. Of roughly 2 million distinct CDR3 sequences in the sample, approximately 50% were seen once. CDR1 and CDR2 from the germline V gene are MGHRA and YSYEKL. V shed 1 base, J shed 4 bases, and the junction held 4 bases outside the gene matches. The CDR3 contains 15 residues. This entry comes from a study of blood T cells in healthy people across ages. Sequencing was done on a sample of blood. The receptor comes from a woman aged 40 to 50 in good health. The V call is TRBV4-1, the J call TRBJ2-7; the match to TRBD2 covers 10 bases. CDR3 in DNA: TGCGCCAGCAGCCAAGTAACTAGCGGGGAATACGAGCAGTACTTC. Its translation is CASSQVTSGEYEQYF.